This TCR beta chain is drawn from a study of shared clonotypes between healthy human individuals. Sorted-subset replicate PCRs used around 0.2 ug DNA, around 27,000 T cell genomes. Here immunoSEQ multiplex PCR was the method, and the copy in TCRdb shows in-frame clones only, minus some. The repertoire holds 2 million or so clones, with over 85% as singletons. Naive CD8 cells, CD45RO-negative and positively selected for CCR7, excluded terminally differentiated effector memory CD45RA+ cells. J gave up 5 bases and V 5 bases, and 10 bases lay outside the gene matches. This CDR3 is 15 amino acids long. In germline, CDR1 is SGHTA, CDR2 FQGNSA. For this clone: The target antigen is unknown.

Broader study findings: Expectations were that clonotype sharing among donors would be affected by sequencing depth.

Sequencing was done on a sample of naive CD8+ T cells sorted from blood. The sequence came from a man in his late teens or twenties in good health. The chain couples TRBV7-2 to TRBJ2-7; 9 bases fit TRBD2. The DNA of the CDR3 is TGTGCCAGCAGCCGTTGGGATAGCGGGAGCGACGAGCAGTACTTC. Its protein is CASSRWDSGSDEQYF.